These 30 T cell receptor beta chains were sequenced from one sample in a study of type 1 and type 2 diabetes patients (dated by TCRdb to about 2016). Instrument on record: Illumina MiSeq. Genomic DNA from sorted T cell subsets was used as template for TCRbeta CDR3 amplification. Multiplex PCR with 30 forward and 13 reverse primers amplified the TCRbeta CDR3 region. TCRdb redid the processing of the public reads, applying fastp at Q25 and MiXCR, and retained in-frame beta chains. One record per CDR3 amino acid sequence lists the most common genes and DNA. The sample profile shows fewer than 300,000 distinct CDR3 sequences; roughly 50% of them were found once. The top ten clonotypes cover roughly 13% of the sample. Sample: peripheral blood mononuclear cells (PBMCs). Receptors originate from a man between 18 and 35 years old with type 2 diabetes.

The J gene is TRBJ1-2, the V gene TRBV5-1; a possible D gene is TRBD1 (5 bases). The length of the CDR3 is 14 residues. The V gene lost 0 bases and the J gene lost 7 bases, with 13 bases spanning the gap. Germline lookup yields CDR1 SGHRS and CDR2 YFSETQ. CDR3 amino acids: CASSLAVAGFGYTF. CDR3 nucleotide sequence: TGCGCCAGCAGCTTGGCCGTGGCAGGGTTTGGCTACACCTTC.

The chain is built from TRBV7-7 and TRBJ2-5; D possibly corresponds to TRBD2 (6 bases). The CDR3 spans 15 residues. Germline V gene data show CDR1 as SSHAT and CDR2 as FNYEAQ (reference sequence). V dropped 3 bases and J dropped 5 bases, with 16 bases sitting between them. CDR3 DNA: TGTGCCAGCAGCTTGGGAGGAGGGGTTTCTGAGACCCAGTACTTC. Its protein product is CASSLGGGVSETQYF.

The chain combines TRBV5-1 with TRBJ1-2; 7 positions match TRBD1. The CDR3 runs 14 residues. With V trimmed by 6 bases and J by 1 base, 6 bases remained unmatched. Germline CDR1 SGHRS, CDR2 YFSETQ. The CDR3 coding sequence is TGCGCCAGCATCCCAGGGACAGATAACTATGGCTACACCTTC. It specifies CASIPGTDNYGYTF.

With regard to this clonotype: Germline is not matched at one junction end, which may reflect a read error. This chain joins TRBV5-1 and TRBJ1-1; D uncertain. CDR3 length: 15 residues. Germline loops: CDR1 SGHRS, CDR2 YFSETQ. CDR3 in DNA: TGTGCCAGCAGCTTAGGTAGCAGGTGGAACACTGAAGCTTTCTTT. Translated: CASSLGSRWNTEAFF.

CDR3 DNA sequence: TGTGCCAGCAGCACAGGAACCTACGAGCAGTACTTC. This sequence encodes CASSTGTYEQYF. This chain connects TRBV6-1 to TRBJ2-7, with a possible D match to TRBD1 (5 bases). Germline CDR1 reads MNHNS; CDR2 reads SASEGT. Trimming removed 6 bases from V and 2 bases from J, with 8 bases in between. The CDR3 length is 12 residues.

This sequence joins TRBV9 and TRBJ2-1; 7 bases line up with TRBD1. The CDR3 covers 17 residues. V shed 3 bases, J shed 3 bases, and the junction held 12 bases outside the gene matches. CDR1 and CDR2 (germline): SGDLS, YYNGEE. Here the CDR3 reads CASSGRQGPVIYNEQFF. CDR3 nucleotides: TGTGCCAGCAGCGGTAGACAGGGCCCAGTGATCTACAATGAGCAGTTCTTC.

This chain uses TRBV18 with TRBJ2-1; 7 bases map to TRBD1. This CDR3 comprises 15 residues. V lost 4 bases to trimming and J lost 3 bases; unmatched junction nucleotides: 6. Germline lookup yields CDR1 KGHSH and CDR2 LQKENI. CDR3 nucleotides: TGTGCCAGCTCACGAATGACAGGGAACTACAATGAGCAGTTCTTC. Encoded protein: CASSRMTGNYNEQFF.

This clonotype was detected a few times. The CDR3 coding sequence is TGTGCCAGCAGTTCAGGCGTAACCTACGAGCAGTACTTC. It codes for CASSSGVTYEQYF. V gene TRBV6-2 or TRBV6-3 combines with J gene TRBJ2-7; no clear D gene. The germline V gene encodes CDR1 MNHEY and CDR2 SVGEGT. The V end lost 4 bases, the J end lost 2 bases, and 9 bases lay between the germline ends. CDR3 size: 13 residues.

The chain combines TRBV2 with TRBJ2-2; the D gene is possibly TRBD1 (5 bases). The V and J ends lost 6 bases and 3 bases respectively, with 17 bases between them. The germline V gene encodes CDR1 SNHLY and CDR2 FYNNEI. The CDR3 is made up of 16 amino acids. The CDR3 protein is CASSLSATADTGELFF. CDR3 in DNA: TGTGCCAGCAGCTTAAGCGCGACAGCTGACACCGGGGAGCTGTTTTTT.

A remark on this clonotype: Mismatch with germline at one junction end may stem from a read error. This chain links TRBV5-1 with TRBJ2-3, with TRBD1 matching over 7 bases. There are 15 residues in the CDR3. Per the germline V gene, CDR1 is SGHRS and CDR2 is YFSETQ. CDR3 DNA: TGTGCCAGCAGCTCCAACAGCAGGGGGACAGATACGCAGTATTTT. Translated: CASSSNSRGTDTQYF.

The rearrangement links TRBV7-2 to TRBJ1-4; TRBD1 matches 12 bases. Trimming removed 1 base from V and 10 bases from J; junction bases left unmatched: 7. This CDR3 has 16 amino acids. Germline-derived CDR1 and CDR2 are SGHTA and FQGNSA. The CDR3 DNA sequence: TGTGCCAGCAGCTTAGTTGGGACAGGGGGCGCCGGAAAACTGTTTTTT. Its protein is CASSLVGTGGAGKLFF.

This clonotype was counted a few times. The chain is built from TRBV7-8 and TRBJ2-1; TRBD2 might be the D (6 bases). Germline V gives CDR1 SGHVS, CDR2 FQNEAQ. The CDR3 loop spans 13 amino acids. The ends were cut back, 4 bases at V and 7 bases at J, with 11 bases in the middle. CDR3 sequence: CASSWERGNEQFF. DNA of the CDR3: TGTGCCAGCAGCTGGGAACGGGGGAATGAGCAGTTCTTC.

The chain carries TRBV2 and TRBJ2-7, with 11 positions matching TRBD1. V dropped 6 bases and J dropped 4; count of bases not matched to a gene: 5. The CDR3 contains 14 residues. Germline CDR1 SNHLY, CDR2 FYNNEI. CDR3 sequence (DNA): TGTGCCAGCAGCCGGGACAGGGGGTGGTACGAGCAGTACTTC. It translates to CASSRDRGWYEQYF.

This clonotype was found a few times. V gene TRBV12-3 or TRBV12-4 combines with J gene TRBJ2-7; 8 bases match TRBD1. The CDR3 consists of 17 residues. V lost 7 bases to trimming and J lost 2 bases; unmatched junction nucleotides: 16. The CDR3 coding sequence is TGTGCCAGCACCACCTACGGACAGGGCGACCTAGCCTACGAGCAGTACTTC. Translated, it gives CASTTYGQGDLAYEQYF.

This chain uses TRBV29-1 with TRBJ2-3, with D possibly TRBD1 on 5 matching bases. The CDR3 spans 12 residues. Between the trimmed V and J ends, which lost 4 bases and 5 bases, there was a span of 10 bases. Germline-derived CDR1 and CDR2 are SQVTM and ANQGSEA. The CDR3 nucleotides are TGCAGCGTTGCCCAGGGAAGAGATACGCAGTATTTT. Protein: CSVAQGRDTQYF.

This chain joins TRBV10-3 and TRBJ2-3; D is undetermined. Germline V gene lookup returns CDR1 ENHRY and CDR2 SYGVKD. The CDR3 has 15 amino acids. V was clipped by 3 bases and J by 4 bases, with 14 bases between them. The CDR3 sequence: CAISDRVFDPDTQYF. As DNA, the CDR3 is TGTGCCATCAGTGATCGGGTGTTCGATCCAGATACGCAGTATTTT.

The V call is TRBV20-1, the J call TRBJ2-7; D gene ambiguous. V lost 5 bases and J lost 0, with 8 bases in between. Germline assignment: CDR1 DFQATT and CDR2 SNEGSKA (reference sequence). This CDR3 has 12 amino acids. CDR3 region: CSASPSSYEQYF. The CDR3 region has the DNA TGCAGTGCTTCTCCGAGCTCCTACGAGCAGTACTTC.

V and J are TRBV7-2 and TRBJ2-1, with 7 bases lining up with TRBD2. CDR3 size: 16 residues. Unmatched junction bases numbered 11, after V lost 5 bases and J lost 4 bases. Germline assignment: CDR1 SGHTA and CDR2 FQGNSA. CDR3: CASSPGPGTIYNEQFF. Here the CDR3 DNA reads TGTGCCAGCAGCCCAGGGCCGGGGACTATTTACAATGAGCAGTTCTTC.

The chain recombines TRBV7-2 with TRBJ2-5; no definite D call. The germline CDR1 and CDR2 sequences are SGHTA and FQGNSA. The CDR3 is made up of 13 amino acids. The germline V and J ends were trimmed by 3 bases and 4 bases, with 9 bases remaining between them. DNA of the CDR3: TGTGCCAGCAGCTTTGGCCCCCCAGAGACCCAGTACTTC. It yields the protein CASSFGPPETQYF. The variable domain in full, completed from reference TRBV7-2 and TRBJ2-5, reads GAGVSQSPSNKVTEKGKDVELRCDPISGHTALYWYRQSLGQGLEFLIYFQGNSAPDKSGLPSDRFSAERTGGSVSTLTIQRTQQEDSAVYLCASSFGPPETQYFGPGTRLLVL.

J is TRBJ1-1 and V is TRBV12-3 or TRBV12-4, with D perhaps TRBD1 (5 bases). The CDR3 spans 17 residues. V was pared by 10 bases and J by 1 base, with 25 bases between. The CDR3 reads CATTPSFWTLKNTEAFF. CDR3 DNA sequence: TGTGCCACAACCCCCAGCTTCTGGACACTTAAGAACACTGAAGCTTTCTTT.

In the case of this clonotype: A single base separates this from a much larger clone, so it may be a read error. This chain links TRBV11-2 with TRBJ2-1; TRBD1 is a possible D gene (6 bases). Germline loops: CDR1 SGHAT, CDR2 FQNNGV. The CDR3 consists of 14 residues. The DNA for the CDR3 is TGTGCCAGCAGCTTAGGTTCATGGGACAATGAGCAGCTCTTC. It translates to CASSLGSWDNEQLF.

This chain uses TRBV27 with TRBJ2-3; 10 bases are a match to TRBD1. Germline V CDR1 and CDR2: MNHEY, SMNVEV (reference sequence). This CDR3 spans 16 amino acids. The J segment lost 6 bases and the V segment lost 5 bases, leaving 11 bases of the junction unmatched. The CDR3 coding sequence is TGTGCCAGCAGTCTCGACAGGGGGCGGCCATCGGATACGCAGTATTTT. Its protein product is CASSLDRGRPSDTQYF.

The V and J genes are TRBV12-5 and TRBJ1-5; 9 nucleotides align to TRBD1. The V gene's germline CDR1 is LGHNT and CDR2 FRNRAP. V trimming: 1 base; J trimming: 4 bases; junction bases outside the gene matches: 20. The CDR3 runs 21 residues. The CDR3 sequence: CASGLETTGTGLFNGNQPQHF. The CDR3 DNA is TGTGCTAGTGGTTTGGAAACCACCGGGACAGGGTTGTTCAATGGTAATCAGCCCCAGCATTTT.

Regarding this clonotype: At one end the junction does not follow the germline gene, possibly because of a read error. This chain joins TRBV4-1 and TRBJ2-3; D perhaps matches TRBD1 (6 bases). Germline V CDR1 and CDR2: MGHRA, YSYEKL. The CDR3 totals 16 residues. CDR3: CASRQVGGLLTDTQYF. CDR3 nucleotide sequence: TGCGCCAGCAGGCAAGTTGGGGGCCTTCTCACAGATACGCAGTATTTT.

This clonotype occurred a few times. Germline is not matched at one junction end, which may reflect a read error. The chain is built from TRBV2 and TRBJ2-1, with D tentatively TRBD2 (6 bases). CDR3 length equals 13 residues. CDR1 and CDR2 from the germline V gene are SNHLY and FYNNEI. CDR3 nucleotide sequence: TGTGCCATCAGTGAGTCCGGGAGCAATGAGCAGTTCTTC. Translated: CAISESGSNEQFF.

The chain recombines TRBV19 with TRBJ2-3, with D tentatively TRBD1 or TRBD2 (5 bases each). From germline, CDR1 is LNHDA and CDR2 SQIVND (reference sequence). The CDR3 covers 15 residues. V shed 3 bases and J shed 1 base, with 11 bases lying between them. CDR3 sequence: CASSMGTLGTDTQYF. CDR3 DNA sequence: TGTGCCAGTAGTATGGGGACCTTGGGCACAGATACGCAGTATTTT.

A few counts support this clonotype. Here the CDR3 DNA reads TGCAGTGCTAGAAACCCGGAGGGGGTATTCTATGGCTACACCTTC. Amino acids: CSARNPEGVFYGYTF. This chain links TRBV20-1 with TRBJ1-2; D is possibly TRBD1 (6 bases). V was pared by 2 bases and J by 4 bases, with 17 bases between. CDR1 and CDR2 (germline): DFQATT, SNEGSKA (reference sequence). The CDR3 extends over 15 amino acids.

A word on this clonotype: Germline and junction disagree at one end, which may indicate a read error. This chain connects TRBV6-6 to TRBJ2-7; 7 positions agree with TRBD2. Per the germline V gene, CDR1 is MNHNY and CDR2 is SVGAGI (reference sequence). The CDR3 is 14 amino acids. The CDR3 loop reads CAISAKEGGYEQYF. CDR3 sequence (DNA): TGTGCCATCAGTGCAAAAGAGGGAGGGTACGAGCAGTACTTC.

The V and J genes are TRBV27 and TRBJ2-7; D gene unclear. With 6 bases removed from V and 0 bases from J, the gap between germline ends came to 6 bases. This CDR3 is built from 12 residues. Germline V gene data show CDR1 as MNHEY and CDR2 as SMNVEV (reference sequence). The chain's CDR3 is CASRSSSYEQYF. CDR3 DNA sequence: TGTGCCAGCAGGAGTAGCTCCTACGAGCAGTACTTC.

This clonotype was counted only a few times. The J gene is TRBJ2-7, the V gene TRBV7-8; 13 nucleotides match TRBD2. With 5 bases clipped from V and 3 bases from J, the junction kept 7 bases outside the gene matches. The CDR3 length is 16 residues. Germline loops: CDR1 SGHVS, CDR2 FQNEAQ. Here the CDR3 DNA reads TGTGCCAGCAGCGCCAGGGGACTAGCGGGACGCTACGAGCAGTACTTC. This translates into CASSARGLAGRYEQYF.